Below, one T cell receptor (beta chain) is given with its context. This sample is part of a study of T cells in Graves' hyperthyroidism and ophthalmopathy. The source material, RNA transcripts, was used to amplify TCR beta CDR3 regions. First-round RT-PCR with HTBI primers amplified the TCR CDR3 region. One entry per CDR3 protein, called by TCRdb with MiXCR from the multiplex PCR reads. The sample records some 530,000 distinct CDR3 sequences, around a fifth being singletons. The receptor was isolated from a woman in her seventies with Graves' ophthalmopathy. Sequencing was carried out using blood.

The CDR3 DNA is TGTGCCAGCAGCCTCCGGACTATCCAAGAGACCCAGTACTTC. As protein: CASSLRTIQETQYF. The rearrangement links TRBV7-6 to TRBJ2-5, with D perhaps TRBD2 (6 bases). Germline loops: CDR1 SGHVS, CDR2 FNYEAQ. V lost 5 bases and J lost 1, with 11 bases in between. The CDR3 runs 14 residues.